This T cell receptor beta chain was captured by sequencing in a study of graft-versus-host responses after intestinal transplantation (dated by TCRdb to the early 2020s). Describing the broader study: The transplants that recipients got were multivisceral, liver-intestinal, or isolated intestinal. Donor T cell macrochimerism was defined as a peak of at least 4% donor T cells among recipient peripheral blood mononuclear cells. After intestinal transplantation, graft-versus-host and host-versus-graft alloreactive T cell clones in the graft, circulation and bone marrow were tracked using bulk TCR-beta CDR3 sequencing. Samples from a few later patients were sequenced in-house on an Illumina MiSeq with MiXCR processing rather than by the commercial service. All recipients received anti-thymocyte globulin induction followed by maintenance tacrolimus and steroids for about three years. The cohort enrolled about 23 intestinal transplant recipients, one of whom was a retransplant, and a few patients without pretransplant specimens were excluded. To identify alloreactive clones, pre-transplant mixed lymphocyte reaction products were sequenced and compared with unstimulated pre-transplant donor and recipient T cells.

The library was generated by the immunoSEQ multiplex PCR assay. For most patients, genomic DNA was isolated with the Qiagen DNeasy Blood and Tissue Kit and shipped frozen to Adaptive Biotechnologies for TCR sequencing. Adaptive Biotechnologies carried out high-throughput TCR-beta CDR3 sequencing of genomic DNA for most patients. The paper's processing steps were these. Adaptive's ImmunoSEQ software supplied the TCR sequencing data for approximately 18 patients, while MiXCR and VDJtools were used to process a few other patients. CD4 versus CD8 sorting errors were corrected by removing sequences found in both subsets at a frequency ratio below 5:1. CDR3 nucleotide sequences shared by donor and recipient were removed because the origin of these sequences could not be assigned. At least 2-fold expansion over unstimulated cells and a minimum CFSE-low frequency of 0.002% (template counts) or 0.001% (read counts) were required for clones to be classified as alloreactive. A clone was considered mappable if detected in the sequenced pre-transplant spleen, lymph node, or MLR CFSE-low populations of the donor or recipient. Cumulative frequency of alloreactive clones was calculated as a percentage of all sequences weighted by copy number. TCRdb carries this immuneACCESS record with in-frame sequences only. Its versions omit some clonotypes, under half of them owing to an unresolved V gene in the studies checked, with the rest unexplained. V and J calls and clone size are given by that table; D and trimming were obtained from the DNA. For this sample the table gives some 87,000 clones, of which around 93% were detected only once. The ten most abundant clones make up approximately 1.1% of the sample.

This clone occurred once. The antigen this receptor binds is unknown. The record has no base qualities; no much larger clone is one base away. What the study reported, not specific to this receptor: Early after transplant, peak levels of circulating GvH clones were found to be associated with declines in HvG clones. High GvH to HvG T cell clonal ratios were observed in the allografts of patients with donor T cell macrochimerism. GvH clones were detected in recipient bone marrow, and some appeared earlier in ileal mucosa or blood, consistent with an intestinal mucosal origin. Conclusions were limited by the relatively low number and heterogeneity of intestinal transplant patients.

The time point label corresponds to: cells obtained before transplantation from donor or recipient. CD3+CD4+ and CD3+CD8+ populations were FACS-sorted from unstimulated pre-transplant donor and recipient cells taken from spleen or lymph nodes. V is pared back by 3 bases and J by 0 bases, with 9 bases lying between the germline termini. Looking up the germline V gene (reference sequence) yields CDR1 SEHNR and CDR2 FQNEAQ. From its cysteine to its phenylalanine, the CDR3 spans 15 amino acids. Just the 45-base CDR3 DNA is kept, in frame starting at base 1. Rearrangement joined TRBV7-9 to TRBJ1-5; the D gene is possibly TRBD1, with 6 bases matching. The sequencing here drew on unstimulated CD8+ T cells sorted from spleen or lymph node cells, taken before transplant. The sequence was obtained from a human donor who was the organ donor for an intestinal transplant. The CDR3 has the sequence CASSFGDNSNQPQHF. Read as DNA, the sequence is TGTGCCAGCAGCTTCGGGGACAATAGCAATCAGCCCCAGCATTTT.